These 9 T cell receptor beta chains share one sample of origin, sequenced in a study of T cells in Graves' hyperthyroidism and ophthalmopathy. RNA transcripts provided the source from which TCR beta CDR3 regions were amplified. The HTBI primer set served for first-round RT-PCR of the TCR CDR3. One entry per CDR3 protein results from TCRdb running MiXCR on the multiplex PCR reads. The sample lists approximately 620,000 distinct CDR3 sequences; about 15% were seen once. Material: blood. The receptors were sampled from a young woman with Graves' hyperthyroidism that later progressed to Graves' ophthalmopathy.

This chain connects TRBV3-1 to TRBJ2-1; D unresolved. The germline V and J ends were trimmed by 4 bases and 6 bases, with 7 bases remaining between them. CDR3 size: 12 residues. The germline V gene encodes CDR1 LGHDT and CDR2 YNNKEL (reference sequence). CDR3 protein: CASSPRRNEQFF. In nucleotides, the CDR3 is TGTGCCAGCAGCCCACGGCGCAATGAGCAGTTCTTC.

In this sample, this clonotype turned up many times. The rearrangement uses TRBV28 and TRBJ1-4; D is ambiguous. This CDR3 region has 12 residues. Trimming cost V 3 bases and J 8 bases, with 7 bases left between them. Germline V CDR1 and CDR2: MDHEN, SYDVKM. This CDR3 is CASSLAREKLFF. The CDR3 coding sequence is TGTGCCAGCAGTTTGGCTAGGGAAAAACTGTTTTTT.

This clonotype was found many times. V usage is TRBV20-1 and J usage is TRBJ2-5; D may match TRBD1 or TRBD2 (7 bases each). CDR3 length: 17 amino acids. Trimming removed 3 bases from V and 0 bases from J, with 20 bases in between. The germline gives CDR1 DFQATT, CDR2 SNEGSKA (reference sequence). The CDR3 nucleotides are TGCAGTGCTAGCCCCGGGGGGACAGCGGCGTACCAAGAGACCCAGTACTTC. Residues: CSASPGGTAAYQETQYF.

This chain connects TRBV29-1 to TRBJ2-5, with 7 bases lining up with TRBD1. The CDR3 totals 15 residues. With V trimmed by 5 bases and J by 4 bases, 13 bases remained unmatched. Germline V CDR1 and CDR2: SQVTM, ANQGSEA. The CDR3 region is CSVRLWGQPRETQYF. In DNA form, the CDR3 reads TGCAGCGTTCGCCTTTGGGGACAGCCCCGAGAGACCCAGTACTTC.

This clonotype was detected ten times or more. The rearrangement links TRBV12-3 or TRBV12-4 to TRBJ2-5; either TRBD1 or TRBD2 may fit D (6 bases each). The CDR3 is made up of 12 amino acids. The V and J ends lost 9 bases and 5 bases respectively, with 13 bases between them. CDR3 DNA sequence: TGTGCCAGTGGAGTAGGGGGGGAGACCCAGTACTTC. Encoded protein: CASGVGGETQYF.

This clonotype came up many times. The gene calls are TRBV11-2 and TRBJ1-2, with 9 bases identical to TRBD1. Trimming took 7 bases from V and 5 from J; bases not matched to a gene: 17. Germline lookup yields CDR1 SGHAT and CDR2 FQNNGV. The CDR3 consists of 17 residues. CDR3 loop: CASTPGPPGQGPYGYTF. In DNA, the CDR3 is TGTGCCAGCACCCCGGGCCCCCCGGGACAGGGTCCGTATGGCTACACCTTC.

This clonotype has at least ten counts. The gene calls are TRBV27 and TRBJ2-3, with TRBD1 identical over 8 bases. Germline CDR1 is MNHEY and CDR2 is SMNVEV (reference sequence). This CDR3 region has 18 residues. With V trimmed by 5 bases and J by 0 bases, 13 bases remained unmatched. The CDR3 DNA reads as TGTGCCAGCAGTCCAGGGACAGGACCCGACCCTAGCACAGATACGCAGTATTTT. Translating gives CASSPGTGPDPSTDTQYF.

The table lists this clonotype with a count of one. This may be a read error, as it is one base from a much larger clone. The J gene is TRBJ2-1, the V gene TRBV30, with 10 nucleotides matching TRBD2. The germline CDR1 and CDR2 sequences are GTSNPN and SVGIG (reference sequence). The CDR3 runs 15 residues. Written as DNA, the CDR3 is TGTGCCCGGAGTGTACCCCTAGCGGGAGCGTCTTGGCCGTTCTTC. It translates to CARSVPLAGASWPFF.

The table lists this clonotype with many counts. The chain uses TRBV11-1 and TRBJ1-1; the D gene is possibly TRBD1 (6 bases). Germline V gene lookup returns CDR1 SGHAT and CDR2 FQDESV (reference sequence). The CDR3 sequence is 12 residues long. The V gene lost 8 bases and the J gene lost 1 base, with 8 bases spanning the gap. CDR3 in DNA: TGTGCCAGCGGGGGGCAGAACACTGAAGCTTTCTTT. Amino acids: CASGGQNTEAFF.